This note documents a single T cell receptor (beta chain) sequence. The antigen it recognizes is unknown. Base qualities were left out, and no much larger clone turns up one base away. The germline V gene (reference sequence) provides CDR1 SGHNT and CDR2 YYREEE. The cysteine opens and the phenylalanine closes a CDR3 of 17 amino acids. The sequence is cut down to CDR3 DNA, 51 bases in frame from base 1. Compared with germline, V lacks 4 bases and J lacks 2 bases; bases without a gene match: 10. This entry comes from a study of cytomegalovirus exposure and HLA in healthy donors (dated by TCRdb to between 2016 and 2019). With respect to the entire study: In an earlier analysis of roughly 500 of the donors, 250 to 350 Gb of sequence data and approximately 120 million unique TCR beta sequences from roughly 190 million T cells were reported. Because of strong linkage in the cohort, roughly 5 DR-DQ haplotypes were treated as single units for association and clustering. The study aimed to test whether signatures of past pathogen exposure could be identified by cataloging public T cell receptors. Around 320 gigabases of sequencing data and approximately 85 million unique TCR sequences were included in an early release covering 550 to 650 HLA-typed donors. In the later analysis, no new phenotypic data were used to find candidate immune exposures; instead, reliance was placed on TCR beta sequences and their occurrence across donors. In a later genetic analysis, genome-wide SNP genotypes for about 65% of the roughly 700 donors were used, and that subset was treated as a discovery cohort. The study used immunosequencing to profile the T cell repertoires of around 600 subjects and linked those repertoires to cytomegalovirus serostatus. HLA typing included class I and class II loci at four-digit resolution. Donor age, sex, ethnicity and CMV serostatus were collected together with the repertoire data. To predict cytomegalovirus infection status, the study brought together high-throughput TCR immunosequencing, statistical association of individual TCRs with disease status, and machine learning. In a later analysis, previously published TCR beta repertoires from 500 to 750 donors were re-analyzed and high-resolution HLA genotyping was added so that TCR occurrence patterns could be studied. To decide whether each TCR beta V gene segment behaved as functional or pseudogenic, an earlier analysis of some 540 of the donors relied on high-throughput TCR beta sequencing. All discovery cohort repertoires had been generated using a single sequencing platform. On average, approximately 250,000 unique TCR beta nucleotide sequences were sequenced per donor among 350 to 400 genotyped donors of the cohort, with roughly 18% of those sequences being non-productive. Typing coverage differed by locus: A, B, C, DRB1 and DQB1 were typed in about 629-630 donors, DQA1 in roughly 510, DPA1 in 600 to 610, and DPB1 in around 440. Among the approximately 430 genotyped donors, approximately 76% belonged to the genetic ancestry cluster associated with self-reported Caucasian donors. Along with the roughly 670-subject first cohort, a separate validation cohort of around 120 different subjects was used. General study outcomes and caveats: The study gave a list of under 200 TCR beta chains associated with cytomegalovirus. A later analysis associated roughly 17,000 TCR beta sequences with specific HLA alleles at a false discovery rate of 0.05. CMV serostatus was the only immune exposure information available for the cohort. While some public TCRs were present in many individuals, most TCR sequences turned up only very rarely across donors. In a later analysis, most CMV-associated TCR beta chains were found to appear HLA-restricted, with HLA associations seemingly driven largely by CMV exposure. This cohort had only TCR beta chains sequenced, and the lack of alpha or paired-chain data limited which features could be detected. In a later analysis, HLA-associated TCR beta chains were found to be more clonally expanded and to have lower generation probabilities than equally common non-associated chains. Because counts were too low, roughly 17 rarely observed V segments, including chromosome 9 orphons, were left out of the earlier analysis of a few hundred of the donors. The authors suggested that the approach could potentially be extended to other disease states and immunological phenotypes. When HLA alleles, especially DR and DQ, strongly co-occurred, attributing TCR associations to individual alleles was difficult. Correlated functional status among segregating V segments might be attributable to linkage disequilibrium, but an unknown experimental factor could not be ruled out. Cytomegalovirus status was reported to be diagnosed by the classifier with high specificity and sensitivity in both the original and validation cohorts. An earlier analysis of 587 of the donors showed that most TCR beta V segments appeared in productive rearrangements either about 87% or about 30% of the time, which broadly matched IMGT annotations. In vitro tests confirmed that three of the cytomegalovirus-associated TCR beta chains recognize cytomegalovirus antigens. According to a later genetic analysis, donors in an Asian-associated ancestry cluster had fewer N-insertions in productive TCRs than the roughly 700-donor mean. A further reported finding was that TCR beta sequences accurately predicted the HLA-A and HLA-B alleles for most subjects in the first cohort. Several of the top co-occurrence clusters appeared to be linked to parvovirus B19, influenza, CMV and Epstein-Barr virus, according to a later analysis. In a later genetic analysis, a missense DCLRE1C variant was associated with V-gene and J-gene trimming of TCR beta chains, and the association was replicated in an independent cohort. According to a later analysis, TCR association rates differed among HLA loci, with DRB1 alleles showing the most associated TCRs and HLA-C alleles showing the fewest. The 87-base-pair reads could not distinguish some IMGT-functional V segments, including TRBV6-2 and TRBV6-3, so those segments were excluded. Presence/absence analyses assumed roughly uniform sequencing depth across donors, an assumption that may not hold. Because HLA typing was missing for some donors at each locus, association tests included only the typed subset. The sequencing pipeline was judged likely to have produced a cluster of highly shared sequence variants as a technical artifact.

The library was obtained by the immunoSEQ multiplex PCR assay. For the multiplex PCR, a mixture combining 60 forward primers for TCR Vbeta segments and 13 reverse primers for TCR Jbeta segments was used. Amplification of the CDR3 region of rearranged TCR beta genes was performed with a multiplex PCR assay on genomic DNA. Amplified TCR beta libraries were sequenced as 87-base-pair reads on the Illumina HiSeq System. The original pipeline was this. Across the 500 to 700 repertoires, a later analysis counted tens of millions of unique TCR beta chains, some 11 million of which were shared by at least two donors. To remove PCR and sequencing errors, raw reads were error-corrected and collapsed into unique sequences using a nearest-neighbor algorithm that merged closely related sequences. V, D and J gene segments were assigned by aligning CDR3 sequences to IMGT reference sequences. For a sequence to be retained, a match of at least six nucleotides was required to both a V gene segment and a J gene segment. Rearrangements were called productive when the CDR3 lacked stop codons and stayed in frame with V and J; all others were non-productive. Following IMGT convention, CDR3 was defined as the stretch from the second conserved V-encoded cysteine to the conserved J-encoded phenylalanine. The earlier analysis of about 620 of the donors excluded sequences that lacked an unambiguous match to a single V gene segment. An earlier analysis of around 600 of the donors classified V segments as functional when productive rearrangements were above 56.7% and as segregating when the standard deviation between donors was above 5%. A statistical classification framework was developed to diagnose cytomegalovirus status using the catalog of TCR beta chain sequences. V and J gene assignment, in a later analysis, came from comparing TCR nucleotide sequences with IMGT/GENE-DB human TR gene sequences. A later analysis assigned CDR3 sequences and most-parsimonious VDJ recombination scenarios with the TCRdist pipeline. A later analysis defined each TCR beta chain by its CDR3 amino acid sequence plus V-gene family, and excluded reads lacking a unique V-gene family. A later analysis removed 592 highly shared, low-generation-probability nucleotide sequences to deal with suspected cross-contamination and a sequencing artifact. For each public chain, a later analysis derived a clonal expansion index from normalized ranks of inferred template counts within each repertoire. A later analysis computed generation probabilities with a VDJ recombination model fitted to out-of-frame rearrangements, and checked the results against IGoR. A later analysis scored TCR-TCR, TCR-HLA and TCR-CMV co-occurrence with hypergeometric tests, applying a repertoire-size bias correction to TCR pairs. To estimate false discovery rates, a later analysis permuted the HLA or CMV assignments 20 times. In a later analysis, co-occurring TCRs were grouped with DBSCAN, and TCRdist sequence similarity was added when clustering was performed within HLA-allele-positive subsets. For co-occurrence clustering, repertoires with fewer than 30,000 or more than 120,000 public chains were excluded, along with four or five repertoires with anomalous nucleotide sharing. In its TCRdb copy, this immuneACCESS table keeps in-frame sequences only and misses some clones. Where compared with another copy, unresolved V genes explain less than half of these, and the others have no known cause. That table supplies the V and J calls and clone size; D and trimming were determined from the DNA. The table for this sample lists approximately 190,000 clones; roughly 73% of them were counted only once. The ten largest account for around 2.2% of the sample.

The cohort consisted of hundreds of healthy bone marrow donors. All cohort members were sampled while nominally healthy, although unrecorded immune exposures were likely present. The donor tested CMV seropositive, placing the donor among the approximately 290 seropositive members of the cohort. A peripheral blood sample was provided by each donor, and peripheral blood mononuclear cells were used for TCR beta sequencing. Genomic DNA was extracted from the blood cell samples with the Qiagen DNeasy Blood Extraction Kit. This chain joins TRBV5-4 to TRBJ2-3; 10 junctional bases match TRBD2. The TCR was taken from a woman younger than 45 in good health and CMV-seropositive. The sample taken for sequencing was PBMCs. The CDR3 region: CASSPGTSDLSTDTQYF. Read as DNA, the sequence is TGTGCCAGCAGCCCAGGGACTAGCGACCTTTCCACAGATACGCAGTATTTT.